This T cell receptor beta chain was captured in a study of identical twins listed by TCRdb under 2016. About the investigation overall: The study deep-sequenced TCR alpha and beta repertoires from monozygotic twins, unrelated adults of various ages and cord blood to test whether fetal clonotypes persist. Replicate twin experiments were performed at different times using different library preparation protocols to rule out contamination.

Worth noting for this clonotype: Its antigen target is currently unknown. Per-nucleotide qualities are absent, and no much larger clonotype sits a single base away.

Points the paper makes about the study in general: Because the same donors could not be followed over many years, conclusions were based on cross-sectional statistical analysis. Out-of-frame TCR alpha sharing in monozygotic twins was systematically underestimated by recombination models, whereas sharing between unrelated individuals was in agreement with the recombination models. A weaker excess of twin sharing was found in beta out-of-frame sequences because the signal-to-noise ratio was lowered by fewer shared sequences. Compared with coincidental sharing between unrelated individuals, out-of-frame TCR alpha sequences shared between twins had an excess of sequences with low generation probability. Fewer insertions were carried by abundant cord blood beta clonotypes, a similar but weaker trend appeared in young adult naive repertoires, and no such trend appeared in memory repertoires. Invariant T cells such as MAIT and iNKT could partly confound zero-insertion analyses, though diverse VJ usage argued against this for most clonotypes.

Libraries were built with 5' RACE. Sequencing was performed on an Illumina HiSeq 2000. Template switching introduced a universal primer binding site; the final cDNA contained a unique molecular identifier, enabling accurate counting of TCR cDNA molecules. Specific primers in the conserved constant-segment region were used to synthesize first-strand cDNA for the TCR alpha and beta chains. To control for contamination, every cDNA library carried two barcodes: a SMART-Mk sample barcode plus Illumina barcodes. Two successive PCR steps introduced TruSeq adapter sequences along with Illumina sample barcodes. TCR alpha and beta cDNA libraries were sequenced on the Illumina HiSeq platform with custom primers. Per the source publication's procedure: Unique molecular identifiers were extracted from raw reads with MiGEC, and CDR3 positions were determined with MiXCR. For each individual, recombination models were inferred using an EM algorithm with the repgenHMM and IGoR tools. The tcR package in R was used for shared clonotype analysis, with sharing normalized by the product of cloneset sizes. Out-of-frame nonproductive sequences were analyzed to study raw recombination free of thymic and clonal selection effects. TCRdb reran the public reads through fastp at Q25 and MiXCR, keeping productive beta chains. CDR3 protein sequences are deduplicated, and each keeps its most common genes and DNA. TCRdb's processing, not the authors' own work, is the source of the V and J calls. The table for this sample lists roughly 1,500,000 distinct CDR3 sequences; about 32% of them were counted only once. The top ten clones comprise roughly 0.3% of the sample.

Only healthy Caucasian donors were included. V trim: 3 bases; J trim: 0 bases; unmatched bases: 7. The CDR3 runs 15 amino acids, cysteine and phenylalanine included. This entry keeps only the CDR3 DNA: 45 bases, framed from base 1. Reading the germline V gene gives CDR1 SQVTM and CDR2 ANQGSEA. This clonotype was obtained from a newborn girl in good health. Input material: cord blood. The chain employs TRBV29-1 and TRBJ1-2, with TRBD1 matching 7 junction bases. Read as DNA, the sequence is TGCAGCGTTGATAGGGGGCTGAGAGCTAACTATGGCTACACCTTC. The translation is CSVDRGLRANYGYTF. Here the CDR3 is joined to the reference TRBV29-1 and TRBJ1-2 genes, and the full variable domain is: SAVISQKPSRDICQRGTSLTIQCQVDSQVTMMFWYRQQPGQSLTLIATANQGSEATYESGFVIDKFPISRPNLTFSTLTVSNMSPEDSSIYLCSVDRGLRANYGYTFGSGTRLTVV.